This TCR beta chain originates from a study of shared clonotypes between healthy human individuals. General study points: A generally larger estimated richness was seen in naive subsets than in memory subsets.

The V and J ends lost 6 bases and 5 bases, in that order; junction bases with no gene match: 10. Germline-derived CDR1 and CDR2 are MNHNS and SASEGT. This CDR3 region has 15 residues. Original analysis: Junction-only sequences without quality scores came from ImmunoSEQ, so filtering differed. Generated by immunoSEQ multiplex PCR, the TCRdb table keeps only in-frame clones and is missing some. V, J and clone size are taken as reported in that table, and D and trimming were inferred from the DNA itself. The sample records about 2,500,000 clones, around nine tenths being singletons. A word on this clone: Its specificity is not known.

Subsets obtained from CD4+ cells comprised CD45RA+ naive and CD45RA-negative memory cells. V and J are TRBV6-1 and TRBJ1-5; TRBD1 aligns across 7 bases. The sequence was obtained from a man aged 18-30 years in good health. The sample taken for sequencing was naive CD4+ T cells sorted from blood. The subset: CD45RA+ positively selected. The CDR3 DNA follows: TGTGCCAGCAGCGAAACAGGGGCCTCTCATCAGCCCCAGCATTTT. It encodes CASSETGASHQPQHF.